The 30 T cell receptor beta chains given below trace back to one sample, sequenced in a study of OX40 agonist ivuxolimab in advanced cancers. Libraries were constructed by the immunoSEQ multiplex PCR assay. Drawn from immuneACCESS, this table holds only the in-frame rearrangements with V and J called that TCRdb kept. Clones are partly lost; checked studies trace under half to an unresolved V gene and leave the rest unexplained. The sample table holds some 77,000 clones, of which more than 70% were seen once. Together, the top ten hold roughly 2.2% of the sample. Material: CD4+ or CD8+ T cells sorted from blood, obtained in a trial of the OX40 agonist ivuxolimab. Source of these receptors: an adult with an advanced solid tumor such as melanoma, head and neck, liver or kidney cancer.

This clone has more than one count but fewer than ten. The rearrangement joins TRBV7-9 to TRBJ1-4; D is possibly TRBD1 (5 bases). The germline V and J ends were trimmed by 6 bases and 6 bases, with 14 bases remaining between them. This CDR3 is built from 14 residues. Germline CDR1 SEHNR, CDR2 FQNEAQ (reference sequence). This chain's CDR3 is CASSNTGADEKLFF. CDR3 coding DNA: TGTGCCAGCAGTAACACTGGGGCTGATGAAAAACTGTTTTTT.

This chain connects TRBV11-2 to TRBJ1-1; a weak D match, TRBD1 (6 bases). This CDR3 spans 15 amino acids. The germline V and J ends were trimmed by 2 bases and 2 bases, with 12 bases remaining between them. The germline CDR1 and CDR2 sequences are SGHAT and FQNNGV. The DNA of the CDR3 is TGTGCCAGCAGCTTAACCGGGGGCGGAAACACTGAAGCTTTCTTT. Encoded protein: CASSLTGGGNTEAFF.

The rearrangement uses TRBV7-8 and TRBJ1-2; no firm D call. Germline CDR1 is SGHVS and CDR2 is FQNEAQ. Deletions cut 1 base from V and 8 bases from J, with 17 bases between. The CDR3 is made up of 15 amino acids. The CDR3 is CASSLGVSGWLGYTF. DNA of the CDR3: TGTGCCAGCAGCTTAGGGGTCTCGGGGTGGTTGGGCTACACCTTC. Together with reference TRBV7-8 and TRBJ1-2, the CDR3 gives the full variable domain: GAGVSQSPRYKVAKRGQDVALRCDPISGHVSLFWYQQALGQGPEFLTYFQNEAQLDKSGLPSDRFFAERPEGSVSTLKIQRTQQEDSAVYLCASSLGVSGWLGYTFGSGTRLTVV.

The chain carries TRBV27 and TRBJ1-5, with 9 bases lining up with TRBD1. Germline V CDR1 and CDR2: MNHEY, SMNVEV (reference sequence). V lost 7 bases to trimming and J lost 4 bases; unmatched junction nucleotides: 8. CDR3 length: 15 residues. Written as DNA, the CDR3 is TGTGCCAGCAAAAAACAGGGGGCCGGGAATCAGCCCCAGCATTTT. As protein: CASKKQGAGNQPQHF.

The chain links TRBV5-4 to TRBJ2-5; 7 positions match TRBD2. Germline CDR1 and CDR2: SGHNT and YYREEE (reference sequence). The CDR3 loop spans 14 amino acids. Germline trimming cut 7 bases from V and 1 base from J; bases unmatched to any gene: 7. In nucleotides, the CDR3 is TGTGCCAGCCGATTTTCGGGGGGCCAAGAGACCCAGTACTTC. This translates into CASRFSGGQETQYF.

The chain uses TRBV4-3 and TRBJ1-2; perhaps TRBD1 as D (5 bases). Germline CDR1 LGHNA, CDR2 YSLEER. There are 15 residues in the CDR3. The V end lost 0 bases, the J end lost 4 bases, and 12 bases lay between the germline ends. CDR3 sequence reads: CASSQDWGGPYGYTF. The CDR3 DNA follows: TGCGCCAGCAGCCAAGATTGGGGCGGACCCTATGGCTACACCTTC.

DNA of the CDR3: TGTGCCAGCAGCTTCGGACTAGCGGACTACAATGAGCAGTTCTTC. Translation gives CASSFGLADYNEQFF. The chain recombines TRBV7-3 with TRBJ2-1; TRBD2 matches 10 bases. The CDR3 is 15 amino acids. The V gene end was trimmed by 3 bases and the J gene end by 3 bases; junction bases not matched to a gene: 2. Per the germline V gene, CDR1 is SGHTA and CDR2 is FQGTGA.

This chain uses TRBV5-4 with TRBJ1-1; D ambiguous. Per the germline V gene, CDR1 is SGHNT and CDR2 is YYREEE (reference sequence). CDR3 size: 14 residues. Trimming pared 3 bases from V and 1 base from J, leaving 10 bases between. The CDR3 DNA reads TGTGCCAGCAGCTGGGATCTGGGGAACACTGAAGCTTTCTTT. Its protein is CASSWDLGNTEAFF.

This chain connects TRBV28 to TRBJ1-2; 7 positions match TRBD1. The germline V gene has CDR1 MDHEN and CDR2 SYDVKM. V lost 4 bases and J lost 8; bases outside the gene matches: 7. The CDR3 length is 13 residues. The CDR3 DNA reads TGTGCCAGCAGTTCAGAGGGGGCGCGAGGCTACACCTTC. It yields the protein CASSSEGARGYTF.

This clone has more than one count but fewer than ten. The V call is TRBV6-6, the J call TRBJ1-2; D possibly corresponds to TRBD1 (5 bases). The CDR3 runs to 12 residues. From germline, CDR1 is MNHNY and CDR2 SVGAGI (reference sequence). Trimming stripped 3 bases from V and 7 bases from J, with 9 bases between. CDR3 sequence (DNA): TGTGCCAGCAGTTATCGGCAGGGTGGCTACACCTTC. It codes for CASSYRQGGYTF.

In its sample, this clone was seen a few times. CDR3 sequence: CASSLDMNTEAFF. The DNA for the CDR3 is TGTGCCAGCAGCCTGGACATGAACACTGAAGCTTTCTTT. The rearrangement links TRBV7-3 to TRBJ1-1, with D perhaps TRBD1 (5 bases). The CDR3 spans 13 residues. The V end was cut by 5 bases, the J end by 0 bases, with 7 bases between. Germline CDR1 and CDR2: SGHTA and FQGTGA.

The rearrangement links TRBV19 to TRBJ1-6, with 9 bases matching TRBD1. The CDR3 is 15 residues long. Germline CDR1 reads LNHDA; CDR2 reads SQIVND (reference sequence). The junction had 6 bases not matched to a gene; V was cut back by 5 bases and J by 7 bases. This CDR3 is CASSPGQGRNSPLHF. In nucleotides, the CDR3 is TGTGCCAGTAGTCCGGGACAGGGAAGGAATTCACCCCTCCACTTT. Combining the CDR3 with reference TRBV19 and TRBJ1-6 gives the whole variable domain DGGITQSPKYLFRKEGQNVTLSCEQNLNHDAMYWYRQDPGQGLRLIYYSQIVNDFQKGDIAEGYSVSREKKESFPLTVTSAQKNPTAFYLCASSPGQGRNSPLHFGNGTRLTVT.

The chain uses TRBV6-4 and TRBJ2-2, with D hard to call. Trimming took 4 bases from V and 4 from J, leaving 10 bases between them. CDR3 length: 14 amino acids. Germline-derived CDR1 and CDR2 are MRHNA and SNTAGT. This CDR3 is CASSALEGTGELFF. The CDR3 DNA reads TGTGCCAGCAGTGCGCTAGAAGGCACCGGGGAGCTGTTTTTT.

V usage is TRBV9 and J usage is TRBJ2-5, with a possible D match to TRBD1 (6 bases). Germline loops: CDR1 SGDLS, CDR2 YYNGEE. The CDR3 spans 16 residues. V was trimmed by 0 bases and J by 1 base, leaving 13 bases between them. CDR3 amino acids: CASSVAIGQSQETQYF. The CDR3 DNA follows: TGTGCCAGCAGCGTAGCTATCGGACAGAGCCAAGAGACCCAGTACTTC.

CDR3: CASSSLSRRVSPLHF. CDR3 coding DNA: TGTGCCAGCAGTTCTTTGTCCCGTCGGGTTTCACCCCTCCACTTT. The rearrangement uses TRBV6-5 and TRBJ1-6; D is undetermined. V was trimmed by 4 bases and J by 9 bases, leaving 16 bases between them. The CDR3 contains 15 residues. The germline V gene encodes CDR1 MNHEY and CDR2 SVGAGI.

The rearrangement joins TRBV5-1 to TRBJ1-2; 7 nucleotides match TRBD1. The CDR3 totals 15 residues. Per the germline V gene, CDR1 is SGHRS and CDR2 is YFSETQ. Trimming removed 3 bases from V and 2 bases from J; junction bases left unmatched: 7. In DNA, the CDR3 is TGCGCCAGCAGCTGGGACAGTACCCGGAACTATGGCTACACCTTC. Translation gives CASSWDSTRNYGYTF.

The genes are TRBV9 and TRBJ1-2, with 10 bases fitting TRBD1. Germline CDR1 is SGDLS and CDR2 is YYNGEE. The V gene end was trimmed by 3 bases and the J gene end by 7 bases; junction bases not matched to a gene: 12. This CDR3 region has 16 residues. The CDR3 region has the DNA TGTGCCAGCAGCGCATATCTTCAGGGACAGGGGTCTGGCTACACCTTC. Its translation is CASSAYLQGQGSGYTF.

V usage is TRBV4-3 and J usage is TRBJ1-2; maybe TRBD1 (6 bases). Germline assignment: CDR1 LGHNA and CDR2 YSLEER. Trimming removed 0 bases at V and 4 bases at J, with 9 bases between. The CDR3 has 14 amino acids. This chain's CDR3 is CASSQDARGYGYTF. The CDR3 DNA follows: TGCGCCAGCAGCCAAGATGCCAGGGGCTATGGCTACACCTTC.

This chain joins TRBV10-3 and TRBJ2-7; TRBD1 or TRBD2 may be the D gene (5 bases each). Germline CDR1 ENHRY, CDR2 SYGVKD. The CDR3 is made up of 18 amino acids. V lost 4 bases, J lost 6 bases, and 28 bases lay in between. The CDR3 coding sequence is TGTGCCATCAGTGCGGGGCCACACGGAGGTGTAGGACGTGGCGAGCAGTACTTC. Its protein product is CAISAGPHGGVGRGEQYF.

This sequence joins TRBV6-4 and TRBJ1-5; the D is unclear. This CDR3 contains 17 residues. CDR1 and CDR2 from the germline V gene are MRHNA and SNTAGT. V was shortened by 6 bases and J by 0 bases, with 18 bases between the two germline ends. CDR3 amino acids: CASRPPDQSNSNQPQHF. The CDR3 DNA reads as TGTGCCAGCAGACCCCCGGACCAATCCAATAGCAATCAGCCCCAGCATTTT.

The CDR3 DNA reads as TGTGCCAGCCCCCGGCGGGGCTCCTACGAGCAGTACTTC. Translating gives CASPRRGSYEQYF. The chain joins TRBV6-7 to TRBJ2-7; a possible D gene is TRBD2 (6 bases). TRBV6-7 is identified as an open reading frame with a role that is uncertain. The CDR3 covers 13 residues. Trimming removed 8 bases at V and 0 bases at J, with 11 bases between.

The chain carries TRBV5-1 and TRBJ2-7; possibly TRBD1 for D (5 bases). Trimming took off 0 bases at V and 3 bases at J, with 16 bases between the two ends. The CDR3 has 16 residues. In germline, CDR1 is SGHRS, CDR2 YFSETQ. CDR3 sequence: CASSLAVSGISYEQYF. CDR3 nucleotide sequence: TGCGCCAGCAGCTTGGCCGTTTCAGGGATCAGCTACGAGCAGTACTTC.

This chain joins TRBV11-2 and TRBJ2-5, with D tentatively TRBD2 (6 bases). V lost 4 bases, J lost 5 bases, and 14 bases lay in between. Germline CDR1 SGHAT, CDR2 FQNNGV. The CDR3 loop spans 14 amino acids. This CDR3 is CASSSRGSQETQYF. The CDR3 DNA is TGTGCCAGCAGCTCCCGGGGGAGTCAGGAGACCCAGTACTTC.

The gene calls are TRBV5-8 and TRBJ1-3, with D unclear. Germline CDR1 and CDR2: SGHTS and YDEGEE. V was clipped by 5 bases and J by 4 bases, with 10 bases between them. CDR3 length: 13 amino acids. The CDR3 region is CASRIPAGNTIYF. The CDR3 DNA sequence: TGTGCCAGCAGGATCCCCGCCGGAAACACCATATATTTT. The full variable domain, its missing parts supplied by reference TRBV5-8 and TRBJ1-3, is EAGVTQSPTHLIKTRGQQATLRCSPISGHTSVYWYQQALGLGLQFLLWYDEGEERNRGNFPPRFSGRQFPNYSSELNVNALELEDSALYLCASRIPAGNTIYFGEGSWLTVV.

CDR3 amino acids: CASSPSAGRWDTQYF. The CDR3 region has the DNA TGTGCCAGCAGCCCTTCCGCCGGGAGGTGGGATACGCAGTATTTT. This chain joins TRBV14 and TRBJ2-3, with 7 positions matching TRBD2. The CDR3 runs 15 residues. Germline V gene sequence: CDR1 SGHDN, CDR2 FVKESK. The ends lost 4 bases at V and 6 bases at J; junction bases unmatched: 10.

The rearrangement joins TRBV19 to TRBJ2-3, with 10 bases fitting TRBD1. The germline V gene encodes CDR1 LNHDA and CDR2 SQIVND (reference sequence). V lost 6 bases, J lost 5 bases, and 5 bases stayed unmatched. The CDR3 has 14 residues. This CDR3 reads CASRTGGQGDTQYF. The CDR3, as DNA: TGTGCCAGTAGGACAGGGGGCCAGGGAGATACGCAGTATTTT.

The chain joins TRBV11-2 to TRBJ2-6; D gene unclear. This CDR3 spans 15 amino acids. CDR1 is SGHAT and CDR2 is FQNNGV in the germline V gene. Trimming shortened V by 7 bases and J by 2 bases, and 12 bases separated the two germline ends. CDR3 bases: TGTGCCAGCATCAACCTCCGTACTGGGGCCAACGTCCTGACTTTC. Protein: CASINLRTGANVLTF.

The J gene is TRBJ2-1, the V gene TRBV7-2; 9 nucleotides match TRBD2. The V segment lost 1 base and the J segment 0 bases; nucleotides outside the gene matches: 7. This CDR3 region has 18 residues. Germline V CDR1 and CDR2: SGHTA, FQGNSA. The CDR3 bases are TGTGCCAGCAGCTTAGGGCCCTTTAGCGGGAGCTCCTACAATGAGCAGTTCTTC. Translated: CASSLGPFSGSSYNEQFF.

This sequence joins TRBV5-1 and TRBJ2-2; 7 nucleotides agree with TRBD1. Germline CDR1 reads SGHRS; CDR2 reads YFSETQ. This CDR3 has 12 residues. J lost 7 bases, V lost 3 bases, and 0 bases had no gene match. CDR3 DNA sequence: TGCGCCAGCAGCTCAGGGGGCGGGGAGCTGTTTTTT. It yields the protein CASSSGGGELFF.

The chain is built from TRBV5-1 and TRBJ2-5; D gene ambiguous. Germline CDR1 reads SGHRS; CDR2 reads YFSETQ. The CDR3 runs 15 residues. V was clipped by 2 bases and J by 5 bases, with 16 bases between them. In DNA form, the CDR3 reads TGCGCCAGCAGCTTTTCAAGGGCTAACGGGGAGACCCAGTACTTC. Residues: CASSFSRANGETQYF.